This T cell receptor (beta chain) was recovered during a study of siplizumab effects on memory and regulatory T cells. The V end lost 6 bases, the J end lost 1 base, and 12 bases lay between the germline ends. The CDR3 totals 14 residues. Germline V gene data show CDR1 as MNHEY and CDR2 as SVGAGI. Measured with immunoSEQ multiplex PCR; TCRdb has only the in-frame clones, and not every one. This sample yields about 50,000 clones, of which over 75% are seen a single time; roughly 0.35% belongs to the top ten. The chain combines TRBV6-5 with TRBJ2-5; D is possibly TRBD1 (5 bases). The clonotype originates from a human donor in good health. Sample: naive CD8+ T cells sorted from blood. The CDR3 nucleotides are TGTGCCAGCAGCACCCTTGACAGCCAAGAGACCCAGTACTTC. Translated: CASSTLDSQETQYF.